Following are 18 T cell receptor delta chains from one sample sequenced in a study of gammadelta T cells in human blood (dated by TCRdb to about 2020). The receptor library was made with RT-PCR. Reads for this sample came from an Illumina MiSeq. For TCRdb, the public reads were processed anew by CATT, and duplicate DNA sequences were folded into one row. Present in this sample are 1,500 to 2,000 delta-chain clones, 8.8% of which were seen just once. The ten largest clones take up around 4% of the sample. The specimen was non-Vgamma9Vdelta2 gamma-delta T cells from infant blood. The origin of the receptors is a human donor.

In this sample, this clone is medium-sized. V and J are TRDV1 and TRDJ1; TRDD3 matches 9 bases. From germline, CDR1 is TSWWSYY and CDR2 QGS. The ends lost 1 base at V and 6 bases at J; junction bases unmatched: 12. This CDR3 region has 17 residues. The CDR3 region has the DNA TGTGCTCTTGGGGAACCCTTCCTCCGTACTGGGGGACATAAACTCATCTTT. This translates into CALGEPFLRTGGHKLIF.

This clone is medium-sized in the sample. The chain is built from TRDV1 and TRDJ1; 9 nucleotides agree with TRDD3. From germline, CDR1 is TSWWSYY and CDR2 QGS. CDR3 length equals 19 residues. With V trimmed by 2 bases and J by 5 bases, 18 bases remained unmatched. The CDR3: CALGETPSTTYWGTDKLIF. In nucleotides, the CDR3 is TGTGCTCTTGGGGAAACTCCCTCCACCACGTACTGGGGGACAGATAAACTCATCTTT.

This rearrangement joins TRDV3 to TRDJ1; 9 nucleotides line up with TRDD3. Trimming took 1 base from V and 4 from J; bases not matched to a gene: 31. CDR3 length equals 22 residues. CDR1 and CDR2 (germline): TVYSNPD, GDNSRS (reference sequence). CDR3 bases: TGTGCCTTTAAACCGAGAATTTTCCTACATCTGGGGGATTATGCGGGAGGCGATAAACTCATCTTT. Protein sequence: CAFKPRIFLHLGDYAGGDKLIF.

This clone is deemed medium-sized. This sequence joins TRDV2 and TRDJ1, with a tentative D call TRDD3 (6 bases). CDR1 is GEAIGNYY and CDR2 is EKD in the germline V gene. The CDR3 runs to 18 residues. V gave up 7 bases and J gave up 0 bases, with 26 bases separating them. The CDR3 loop reads CACRPWGNKKWDTDKLIF. CDR3 nucleotide sequence: TGTGCCTGCCGACCCTGGGGAAACAAAAAGTGGGACACCGATAAACTCATCTTT.

This clone rates as large. Other DNA sequences of this sample code for an identical CDR3. The rearrangement links TRAV38-2/DV8 to TRDJ1; D is uncertain. The germline V and J ends were trimmed by 0 bases and 1 base, with 10 bases remaining between them. The CDR3 is 15 residues long. Germline V gene sequence: CDR1 TSESDYY, CDR2 QEAYKQQN. This CDR3 reads CAYRSAKSLTDKLIF. The CDR3, as DNA: TGTGCTTATAGGAGCGCGAAAAGCCTCACCGATAAACTCATCTTT.

This clone is classed as medium-sized. V usage is TRDV1 and J usage is TRDJ1; 11 nucleotides align to TRDD3. J was trimmed by 1 base and V by 2 bases; bases with no gene match: 9. In germline, CDR1 is TSWWSYY, CDR2 QGS. The CDR3 runs 18 residues. CDR3 amino acids: CALGESLYWGITTDKLIF. Written as DNA, the CDR3 is TGTGCTCTTGGGGAAAGTCTGTACTGGGGGATAACCACCGATAAACTCATCTTT.

This clone was seen a handful of times. Just one base apart from a much larger clone, this may be a read error. The chain uses TRDV1 and TRDJ1, with D possibly TRDD2 on 6 matching bases. Germline V gene data show CDR1 as TSWWSYY and CDR2 as QGS. The CDR3 runs to 21 residues. CDR3 protein: CALGGYPTLKRDLTYTDKPIF. The CDR3 nucleotides are TGTGCTCTTGGGGGTTATCCTACGTTAAAGAGGGACCTCACCTACACCGATAAACCCATCTTT.

This clone is classed as medium-sized. The chain joins TRDV1 to TRDJ1, with TRDD3 matching over 8 bases. This CDR3 has 23 amino acids. Germline V CDR1 and CDR2: TSWWSYY, QGS. Unmatched junction bases numbered 24, after V lost 0 bases and J lost 0 bases. As DNA, the CDR3 is TGTGCTCTTGGGGAACTAGGGAGGACGTCCTCACTACGGGTACTGGGGGACACCGATAAACTCATCTTT. Translation gives CALGELGRTSSLRVLGDTDKLIF.

By sample share, this clone is large. This rearrangement joins TRDV1 to TRDJ1; 7 positions match TRDD3. This CDR3 has 21 residues. Germline-derived CDR1 and CDR2 are TSWWSYY and QGS. J was trimmed by 5 bases and V by 0 bases; bases with no gene match: 24. The CDR3 loop reads CALGELYRFRVLGAISDKLIF. CDR3 DNA sequence: TGTGCTCTTGGGGAACTCTACCGTTTCCGGGTCCTGGGGGCGATCTCGGATAAACTCATCTTT.

This clone is large in the sample. This chain connects TRDV1 to TRDJ2, with a possible D match to TRDD3 (5 bases). There are 23 residues in the CDR3. V was pared by 4 bases and J by 0 bases, with 33 bases between. Germline CDR1 is TSWWSYY and CDR2 is QGS. DNA of the CDR3: TGTGCTCTTGGGGGATCGTTTTACGGGATGGGTCCCCCCGCATTTGCTTTGACAGCACAACTCTTCTTT. Its protein is CALGGSFYGMGPPAFALTAQLFF.

This clone is deemed medium-sized. The J gene is TRDJ1, the V gene TRDV1; 11 positions agree with TRDD3. V was pared by 0 bases and J by 0 bases, with 21 bases of the junction left unmatched. Germline CDR1 and CDR2: TSWWSYY and QGS. The CDR3 loop spans 23 amino acids. CDR3: CALGELPLLPGLGDTPYTDKLIF. The CDR3 DNA sequence: TGTGCTCTTGGGGAACTCCCCCTCCTACCGGGGCTGGGGGATACTCCGTACACCGATAAACTCATCTTT.

As to this clone: A much bigger clone sits one base away, suggesting this may be a read error. This chain connects TRDV1 to TRDJ1; 10 nucleotides match TRDD3. The CDR3 contains 24 residues. The J segment lost 9 bases and the V segment lost 5 bases, leaving 39 bases of the junction unmatched. From germline, CDR1 is TSWWSYY and CDR2 QGS. Here the CDR3 DNA reads TGTGCTCTTGGGTACCCACATTCCCATCGAGGCCCCGCACGTACTGGGGGATCCTCGATGGAACTCATCTTT. It translates to CALGYPHSHRGPARTGGSSMELIF.

Judged by abundance, this clone is medium-sized. The DNA is omitted, as the CDR3 cannot be located on it reliably, and the CDR3 follows TCRdb's listing. The chain carries TRAV29/DV5 and TRDJ1; the table's D call, TRDD3, has no DNA check behind it. 26 amino acids form the CDR3, both terminal residues included. Germline assignment: CDR1 NSMFDY and CDR2 ISSIKDK. The CDR3 is CSVLLCSKPRYPTGGYPPLNTDKLIF.

This clone was seen a handful of times. The chain combines TRDV1 with TRDJ1, with TRDD2 as a possible D gene (6 bases). V lost 2 bases and J lost 0, with 31 bases in between. This CDR3 region has 22 residues. Germline V gene lookup returns CDR1 TSWWSYY and CDR2 QGS. CDR3 region: CALGEVRLPLEYSPLYTDKLIF. In DNA form, the CDR3 reads TGTGCTCTTGGGGAAGTCCGTCTTCCTTTAGAGTACTCACCATTGTACACCGATAAACTCATCTTT.

By share, this clone ranks as medium-sized. The rearrangement uses TRDV3 and TRDJ1; tentatively, D is TRDD2 (5 bases). Trimming removed 4 bases from V and 3 bases from J, with 36 bases in between. The CDR3 spans 20 residues. Germline CDR1 is TVYSNPD and CDR2 is GDNSRS (reference sequence). For the CDR3, the DNA is TGTGCCTCCCTCCATAGGCTGAGGCTACTCTTCCCCCACCAGGCCGATAAACTCATCTTT. Its translation: CASLHRLRLLFPHQADKLIF. Supplemented by reference TRDV3 and TRDJ1, the full variable domain reads CDKVTQSSPDQTVASGSEVVLLCTYDTVYSNPDLFWYRIRPDYSFQFVFYGDNSRSEGADFTQGRFSVKHILTQKAFHLVISPVRTEDSATYYCASLHRLRLLFPHQADKLIFGKGTRVTVEP.

This clone is medium-sized within its sample. V gene TRDV1 combines with J gene TRDJ1; D is unresolved. Between the trimmed V and J ends, which lost 0 bases and 1 base, there was a span of 24 bases. This CDR3 has 20 amino acids. Germline loops: CDR1 TSWWSYY, CDR2 QGS. The chain's CDR3 is CALGELGLYSSPLGTDKLIF. For the CDR3, the DNA is TGTGCTCTTGGGGAACTGGGTCTATACTCCTCACCCTTAGGCACCGATAAACTCATCTTT.

This clone is medium-sized by share. This chain connects TRDV1 to TRDJ1; 8 nucleotides agree with TRDD3. The CDR3 is made up of 22 amino acids. The J segment lost 0 bases and the V segment lost 2 bases, leaving 23 bases of the junction unmatched. The germline gives CDR1 TSWWSYY, CDR2 QGS. CDR3 protein: CALGESLPTYWGVHQYTDKLIF. The CDR3 region has the DNA TGTGCTCTTGGGGAAAGTCTTCCGACGTACTGGGGGGTCCACCAGTACACCGATAAACTCATCTTT.

This clone ranks as medium-sized (0.01 to 0.1%). The rearrangement links TRDV1 to TRDJ1, with TRDD3 matching over 11 bases. V shed 4 bases and J 5 bases; nucleotides not matched to a gene: 27. CDR3 length: 22 residues. The germline gives CDR1 TSWWSYY, CDR2 QGS. CDR3 nucleotides: TGTGCTCTTGGGGCCGAACTTACGTCCCCGTACTGGGGGATAAGTTGTACGGATAAACTCATCTTT. Translation gives CALGAELTSPYWGISCTDKLIF.